Below, 22 T cell receptor beta chains from the same sample are listed, as sequenced in a study of T-cell memory formation after mild COVID-19. TCRdb itself ran the 5' RACE reads through MiXCR, one entry per CDR3 protein. The sample lists under 250,000 distinct CDR3 sequences; 27% were seen once. The sample was PBMCs or a T cell subset sorted from them (not recorded which). Receptors were obtained from an adult woman who had mild COVID-19 (a few samples of this study predate the infection). Cell type and time point are not known.

The chain combines TRBV27 with TRBJ2-6, with TRBD1 as a possible D gene (6 bases). The germline gives CDR1 MNHEY, CDR2 SMNVEV (reference sequence). This CDR3 spans 15 amino acids. Trimming shortened V by 7 bases and J by 4 bases, and 14 bases separated the two germline ends. This CDR3 reads CASKVGGTGANVLTF. The CDR3 DNA follows: TGTGCCAGCAAAGTAGGGGGTACAGGGGCCAACGTCCTGACTTTC.

The CDR3 DNA sequence: TGCGCCAGCAGCCCAGGGACAGGGGATAACTATGGCTACACCTTC. Translated, it gives CASSPGTGDNYGYTF. The chain uses TRBV5-1 and TRBJ1-2, with 10 bases lining up with TRBD1. V gave up 4 bases and J gave up 1 base; unmatched junction bases: 4. Germline lookup yields CDR1 SGHRS and CDR2 YFSETQ. The CDR3 runs to 15 residues.

This chain links TRBV12-3 or TRBV12-4 with TRBJ2-6; D is unclear. V shed 6 bases and J shed 2 bases, with 5 bases lying between them. The CDR3 loop spans 13 amino acids. The chain's CDR3 is CASRTTGANVLTF. The CDR3 region has the DNA TGTGCCAGCAGGACAACTGGGGCCAACGTCCTGACTTTC.

This clonotype occurred many times. This chain links TRBV20-1 with TRBJ1-1, with a possible D match to TRBD1 (5 bases). Trimming pared 4 bases from V and 11 bases from J, leaving 20 bases between. Per germline, CDR1 DFQATT and CDR2 SNEGSKA (reference sequence). CDR3 length: 13 amino acids. CDR3 protein: CSATTENGRRAFF. The CDR3 region has the DNA TGCAGTGCTACGACAGAGAACGGGAGGAGGGCTTTCTTT.

This chain links TRBV5-1 with TRBJ1-2; 9 bases are shared with TRBD1. Germline V gene sequence: CDR1 SGHRS, CDR2 YFSETQ. This CDR3 has 14 residues. V trimming: 7 bases; J trimming: 3 bases; junction bases outside the gene matches: 7. CDR3 sequence (DNA): TGCGCCAGCTCCTGGGACAGGGCAGACTATGGCTACACCTTC. Amino acids: CASSWDRADYGYTF.

The V and J genes are TRBV7-3 and TRBJ2-2; 7 bases agree with TRBD2. Losses at the gene ends were 5 bases for V and 4 bases for J; bases not matched to a gene: 13. The CDR3 has 17 amino acids. Germline CDR1 reads SGHTA; CDR2 reads FQGTGA. The DNA for the CDR3 is TGTGCCAGCAGCCCGCGTACCGCGGGAGAGGGCACCGGGGAGCTGTTTTTT. This translates into CASSPRTAGEGTGELFF.

As regards this clonotype: The CDR3 does not end in the conserved phenylalanine or tryptophan, so this is likely a read error. This chain connects TRBV10-3 to TRBJ2-6; the D is unclear. Trimming cost V 9 bases and J 2 bases, with 11 bases left between them. CDR3 length: 14 amino acids. The V gene's germline CDR1 is ENHRY and CDR2 SYGVKD. CDR3 protein: CAISVGTGANVLTL. The CDR3 bases are TGTGCCATTTCCGTTGGGACTGGGGCCAACGTCCTGACTCTC.

This clonotype was counted only a few times. The chain carries TRBV10-3 and TRBJ1-1; 7 positions match TRBD1. The CDR3 sequence is 14 residues long. The germline V gene encodes CDR1 ENHRY and CDR2 SYGVKD. The V segment lost 7 bases and the J segment 3 bases; nucleotides outside the gene matches: 8. The CDR3 nucleotides read TGTGCCATCACTAAGACAGGGAGTGACACTGAAGCTTTCTTT. Translating gives CAITKTGSDTEAFF.

The genes are TRBV12-5 and TRBJ2-7; 8 bases match TRBD1. From germline, CDR1 is LGHNT and CDR2 FRNRAP. The CDR3 loop spans 15 amino acids. V was clipped by 4 bases and J by 0 bases; unmatched bases: 5. In nucleotides, the CDR3 is TGTGCTAGTGGTTACGGACAGGGAAACTCCTACGAGCAGTACTTC. It is translated as CASGYGQGNSYEQYF.

The rearrangement joins TRBV27 to TRBJ1-2, with TRBD1 as a possible D gene (5 bases). V gave up 1 base and J gave up 7 bases, with 22 bases separating them. This CDR3 is 17 amino acids long. CDR1 and CDR2 from the germline V gene are MNHEY and SMNVEV (reference sequence). This CDR3 is CASSLWGRPSMGVGYTF. DNA of the CDR3: TGTGCCAGCAGTTTATGGGGACGGCCGAGTATGGGGGTTGGCTACACCTTC.

A few counts support this clonotype. This sequence joins TRBV20-1 and TRBJ2-5, with TRBD2 matching 9 bases. This CDR3 region has 14 residues. The germline V gene has CDR1 DFQATT and CDR2 SNEGSKA (reference sequence). With V trimmed by 0 bases and J by 11 bases, 10 bases remained unmatched. The CDR3 is CSARDSGSGGIQYF. The CDR3 nucleotides are TGCAGTGCTAGAGATAGCGGGAGTGGAGGGATTCAGTACTTC.

This clonotype was picked up a small number of times. The rearrangement uses TRBV9 and TRBJ1-1; D is uncertain. Per the germline V gene, CDR1 is SGDLS and CDR2 is YYNGEE. V was pared by 2 bases and J by 0 bases, with 8 bases between. The CDR3 is 14 residues long. The chain's CDR3 is CASSVGGVNTEAFF. DNA of the CDR3: TGTGCCAGCAGCGTTGGAGGCGTGAACACTGAAGCTTTCTTT.

The rearrangement uses TRBV11-3 and TRBJ2-1; no definite D call. Germline-derived CDR1 and CDR2 are SGHNT and YENEEA. This CDR3 spans 13 amino acids. V lost 1 base, J lost 10 bases, and 11 bases lay in between. CDR3 bases: TGTGCCAGCAGCTTAGCGGCGCTCGGCGAGCAGTTCTTC. Protein product: CASSLAALGEQFF.

There are a few counts of this clonotype. The chain recombines TRBV5-5 with TRBJ2-1, with 10 bases identical to TRBD2. CDR3 length: 14 residues. Germline V gene lookup returns CDR1 SGHKS and CDR2 YYEKEE (reference sequence). Germline trimming cut 7 bases from V and 9 bases from J; bases unmatched to any gene: 10. CDR3 in DNA: TGTGCCAGCTCGCTCCCTAGCGGGAGCAGTGAGCAGTTCTTC. It specifies CASSLPSGSSEQFF. Together with reference TRBV5-5 and TRBJ2-1, the CDR3 gives the full variable domain: DAGVTQSPTHLIKTRGQQVTLRCSPISGHKSVSWYQQVLGQGPQFIFQYYEKEERGRGNFPDRFSARQFPNYSSELNVNALLLGDSALYLCASSLPSGSSEQFFGPGTRLTVL.

The sample holds a few counts of this clonotype. This chain connects TRBV6-5 to TRBJ1-1; no reliable D call. Trimming took 2 bases from V and 6 from J, leaving 13 bases between them. Germline V gene lookup returns CDR1 MNHEY and CDR2 SVGAGI. The CDR3 runs to 14 residues. CDR3 loop: CASSYVREVPEAFF. CDR3 coding DNA: TGTGCCAGCAGTTACGTTAGGGAAGTCCCTGAAGCTTTCTTT.

This clonotype was detected only a few times. The gene calls are TRBV5-1 and TRBJ2-1; possibly TRBD1 for D (6 bases). Germline values: CDR1 SGHRS, CDR2 YFSETQ. Trimming took off 2 bases at V and 8 bases at J, with 14 bases between the two ends. This CDR3 spans 14 amino acids. Here the CDR3 reads CASSLGAGADEQFF. Here the CDR3 DNA reads TGCGCCAGCAGCTTAGGGGCAGGGGCGGATGAGCAGTTCTTC.

This clonotype was counted only a few times. A junction end diverges from the germline sequence, so it may reflect a read error. The CDR3 here is CAITEPGRGELYF. CDR3 nucleotides: TGTGCCATCACCGAACCGGGACGGGGAGAGCTGTACTTC. This chain uses TRBV10-3 with TRBJ2-7, with D perhaps matching TRBD1 or TRBD2 (5 bases each). The CDR3 covers 13 residues. Germline V gives CDR1 ENHRY, CDR2 SYGVKD.

This clonotype was counted a few times. A junction boundary mismatches the germline segment, possibly from a read error. The rearrangement links TRBV20-1 to TRBJ1-5; 7 positions agree with TRBD1. This CDR3 contains 15 residues. Germline CDR1 DFQATT, CDR2 SNEGSKA (reference sequence). The DNA for the CDR3 is TGCAGTGCGAGAGGACAGGAGTTAAGCAATCAGCCCCAGCATTTT. Translation gives CSARGQELSNQPQHF.

This chain uses TRBV12-3 or TRBV12-4 with TRBJ1-1, with 7 bases matching TRBD1. Losses at the gene ends were 7 bases for V and 13 bases for J; bases not matched to a gene: 15. The CDR3 loop spans 13 amino acids. CDR3 sequence reads: CASTLLQGLTSFF. The CDR3 bases are TGTGCCAGCACCTTATTACAGGGGCTCACGAGTTTCTTT.

V is TRBV7-2 and J is TRBJ2-7; 11 bases are shared with TRBD2. The germline CDR1 and CDR2 sequences are SGHTA and FQGNSA. V lost 7 bases and J lost 5; bases outside the gene matches: 10. The CDR3 has 15 residues. DNA for the CDR3: TGTGCCAGCACCCGGGAGCTAGCGGGAGGAAACGAGCAGTACTTC. This codes for CASTRELAGGNEQYF. Supplemented by reference TRBV7-2 and TRBJ2-7, the full variable domain reads GAGVSQSPSNKVTEKGKDVELRCDPISGHTALYWYRQSLGQGLEFLIYFQGNSAPDKSGLPSDRFSAERTGGSVSTLTIQRTQQEDSAVYLCASTRELAGGNEQYFGPGTRLTVT.

This clonotype was picked up a small number of times. The V and J genes are TRBV6-5 and TRBJ1-2; no clear D gene. Trimming removed 5 bases at V and 5 bases at J, with 15 bases between. This CDR3 region has 14 residues. CDR1 and CDR2 (germline): MNHEY, SVGAGI. The CDR3 DNA reads as TGTGCCAGCAGTCTTTTGAGCGGCAGTTATGGCTACACCTTC. Encoded protein: CASSLLSGSYGYTF.

The chain has TRBV11-2 and TRBJ1-1; D unclear. The CDR3 consists of 19 residues. V was clipped by 0 bases and J by 1 base, with 21 bases between them. Looked up from germline, CDR1 is SGHAT and CDR2 is FQNNGV. Here the CDR3 reads CASSLDPSKRVGWNTEAFF. CDR3 sequence (DNA): TGTGCCAGCAGCTTAGATCCGAGCAAGAGGGTAGGTTGGAACACTGAAGCTTTCTTT.